Listed here is a single TCR beta chain. Clones were sequenced by immunoSEQ multiplex PCR, and TCRdb holds only the in-frame ones, with some missing. Of some 55,000 clones detected, over 75% appear once; the ten largest clones hold 8.4%. The data were obtained in a study of blood T cell repertoires in COVID-19. The CDR3 covers 15 residues. In germline, CDR1 is SGHRS, CDR2 YFSETQ. V lost 4 bases to trimming and J lost 1 base, with 11 bases between them. Sequencing was done on a sample of peripheral blood. The V gene is TRBV5-1, the J gene TRBJ1-4, with a tentative D call TRBD1 (6 bases). This sequence was found in a woman between 40 and 55 years old with active COVID-19. The CDR3 DNA is TGCGCCAGCAGCGTACAGGGTATAACTAATGAAAAACTGTTTTTT. Translating it yields CASSVQGITNEKLFF.